The following is a T cell receptor (beta chain) sequence with its context. No antigen is known for it. This sample is part of a study of T cell responses to AZD1222 COVID-19 vaccine. Study-level results: Reportedly, nearly half the spike-specific TCRs target unmutated variant regions.

Germline CDR1 reads SEHNR; CDR2 reads FQNEAQ (reference sequence). V was pared by 5 bases and J by 5 bases, with 15 bases between. CDR3 length: 14 amino acids. Profiled with immunoSEQ multiplex PCR; TCRdb holds only in-frame clones, not every one. Of about 180,000 clones in the sample, 85% to 95% are singletons; the top ten hold around 0.96%. The chain joins TRBV7-9 to TRBJ1-1; a weak D match, TRBD1 (6 bases). This TCR was recovered from an adult who received the MenACWY meningococcal vaccine as a control. The sample was peripheral blood, taken 28 days after the second dose of the MenACWY control vaccine. CDR3 coding DNA: TGTGCCAGCAGCACGCAGGGGATTAATACTGAAGCTTTCTTT. This codes for CASSTQGINTEAFF. Supplemented by reference TRBV7-9 and TRBJ1-1, the full variable domain reads DTGVSQNPRHKITKRGQNVTFRCDPISEHNRLYWYRQTLGQGPEFLTYFQNEAQLEKSRLLSDRFSAERPKGSFSTLEIQRTEQGDSAMYLCASSTQGINTEAFFGQGTRLTVV.